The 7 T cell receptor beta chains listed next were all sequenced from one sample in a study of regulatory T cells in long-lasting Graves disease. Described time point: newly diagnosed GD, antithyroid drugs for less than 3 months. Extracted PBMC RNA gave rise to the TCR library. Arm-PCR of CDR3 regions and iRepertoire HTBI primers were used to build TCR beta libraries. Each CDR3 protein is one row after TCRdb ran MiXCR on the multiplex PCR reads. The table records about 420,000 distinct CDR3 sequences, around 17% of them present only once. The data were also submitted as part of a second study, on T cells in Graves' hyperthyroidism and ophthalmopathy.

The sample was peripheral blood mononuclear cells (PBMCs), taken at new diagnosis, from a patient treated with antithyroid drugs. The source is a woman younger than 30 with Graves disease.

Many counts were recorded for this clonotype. CDR3 DNA sequence: TGTGCCAGCAGTCCGAGGACGGCTATGGGCACTGAAGCTTTCTTT. It specifies CASSPRTAMGTEAFF. J is TRBJ1-1 and V is TRBV28, with no clear D. The CDR3 is 15 amino acids. V was shortened by 5 bases and J by 4 bases, with 17 bases between the two germline ends. The V gene's germline CDR1 is MDHEN and CDR2 SYDVKM.

CDR3 sequence (DNA): TGTGCCAGCAGCCTGGGGACTATCCAAGAGACCCAGTACTTC. It codes for CASSLGTIQETQYF. The rearrangement uses TRBV7-2 and TRBJ2-5; TRBD2 matches at 7 bases. In germline, CDR1 is SGHTA, CDR2 FQGNSA. The CDR3 is 14 amino acids. After removal of 5 bases from V and 1 base from J, the junction contained 4 bases not matched to a gene.

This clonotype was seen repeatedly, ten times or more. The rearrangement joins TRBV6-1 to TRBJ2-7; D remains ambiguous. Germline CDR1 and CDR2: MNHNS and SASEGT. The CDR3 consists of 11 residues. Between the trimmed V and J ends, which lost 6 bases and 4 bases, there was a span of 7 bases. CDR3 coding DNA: TGTGCCAGCAGCGACCTATACGAGCAGTACTTC. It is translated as CASSDLYEQYF.

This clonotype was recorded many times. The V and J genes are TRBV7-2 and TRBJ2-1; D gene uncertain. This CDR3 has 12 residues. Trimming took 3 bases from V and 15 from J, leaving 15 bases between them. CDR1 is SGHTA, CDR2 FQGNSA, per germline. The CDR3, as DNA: TGTGCCAGCAGCTTCCCACAAACCTCAATGTTCTTC. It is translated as CASSFPQTSMFF.

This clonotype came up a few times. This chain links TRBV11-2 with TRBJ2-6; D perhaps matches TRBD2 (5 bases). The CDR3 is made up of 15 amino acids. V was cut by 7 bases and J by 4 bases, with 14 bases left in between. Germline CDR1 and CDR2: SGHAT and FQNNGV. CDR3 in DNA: TGTGCCAGCACTACTTTGACGGGGGGGGCCAACGTCCTGACTTTC. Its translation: CASTTLTGGANVLTF.

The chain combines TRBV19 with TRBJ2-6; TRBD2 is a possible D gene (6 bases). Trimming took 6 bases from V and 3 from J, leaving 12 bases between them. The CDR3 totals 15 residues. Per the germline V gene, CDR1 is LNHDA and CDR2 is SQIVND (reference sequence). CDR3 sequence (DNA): TGTGCCAGTAGCCCTGGAGGGTTTGGGGCCAACGTCCTGACTTTC. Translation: CASSPGGFGANVLTF. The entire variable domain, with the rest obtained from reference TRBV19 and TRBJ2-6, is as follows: DGGITQSPKYLFRKEGQNVTLSCEQNLNHDAMYWYRQDPGQGLRLIYYSQIVNDFQKGDIAEGYSVSREKKESFPLTVTSAQKNPTAFYLCASSPGGFGANVLTFGAGSRLTVL.

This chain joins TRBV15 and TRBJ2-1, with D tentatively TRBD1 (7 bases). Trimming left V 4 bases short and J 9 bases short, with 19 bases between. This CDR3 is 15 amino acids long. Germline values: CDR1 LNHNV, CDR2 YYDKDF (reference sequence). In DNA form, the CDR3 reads TGTGCCACCAGCATGGAGGGGCAGGGGGAAGGTGAGCAGTTCTTC. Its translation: CATSMEGQGEGEQFF.